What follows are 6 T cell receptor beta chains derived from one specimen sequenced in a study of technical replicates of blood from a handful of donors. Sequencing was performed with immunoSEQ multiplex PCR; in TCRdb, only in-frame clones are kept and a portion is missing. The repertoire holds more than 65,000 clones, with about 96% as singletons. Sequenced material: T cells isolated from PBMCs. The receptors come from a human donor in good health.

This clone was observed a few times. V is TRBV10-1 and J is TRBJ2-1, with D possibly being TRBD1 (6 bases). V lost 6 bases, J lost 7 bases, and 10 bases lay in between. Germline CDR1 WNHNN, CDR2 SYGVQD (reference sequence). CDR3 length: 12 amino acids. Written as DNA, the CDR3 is TGCGCCAGCAGGCCGGGACATAATGAGCAGTTCTTC. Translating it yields CASRPGHNEQFF.

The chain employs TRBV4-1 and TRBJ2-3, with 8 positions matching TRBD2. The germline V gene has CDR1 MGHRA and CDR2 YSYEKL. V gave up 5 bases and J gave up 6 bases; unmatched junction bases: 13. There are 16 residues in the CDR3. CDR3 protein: CASSEYSGNEGDTQYF. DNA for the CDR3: TGCGCCAGCAGCGAATATAGCGGGAATGAGGGGGATACGCAGTATTTT.

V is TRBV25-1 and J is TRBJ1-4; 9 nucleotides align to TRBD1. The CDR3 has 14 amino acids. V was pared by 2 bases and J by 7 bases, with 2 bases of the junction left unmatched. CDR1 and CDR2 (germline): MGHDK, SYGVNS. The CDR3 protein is CASSEGQGSEKLFF. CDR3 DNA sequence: TGTGCCAGCAGTGAAGGACAGGGGAGTGAAAAACTGTTTTTT.

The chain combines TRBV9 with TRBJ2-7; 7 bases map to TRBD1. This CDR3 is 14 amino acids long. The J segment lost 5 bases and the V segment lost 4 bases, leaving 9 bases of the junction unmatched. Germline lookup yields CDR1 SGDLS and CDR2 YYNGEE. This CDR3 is CASSPRTGQHEQYF. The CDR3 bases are TGTGCCAGCAGCCCACGGACAGGTCAACACGAGCAGTACTTC.

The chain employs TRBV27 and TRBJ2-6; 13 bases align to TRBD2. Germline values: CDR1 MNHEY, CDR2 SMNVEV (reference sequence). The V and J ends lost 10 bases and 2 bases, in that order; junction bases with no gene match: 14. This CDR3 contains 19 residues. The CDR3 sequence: CANRNTRLAGGAGANVLTF. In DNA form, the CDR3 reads TGTGCCAACAGAAACACCCGACTAGCGGGAGGTGCTGGGGCCAACGTCCTGACTTTC. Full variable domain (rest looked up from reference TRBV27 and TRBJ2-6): EAQVTQNPRYLITVTGKKLTVTCSQNMNHEYMSWYRQDPGLGLRQIYYSMNVEVTDKGDVPEGYKVSRKEKRNFPLILESPSPNQTSLYFCANRNTRLAGGAGANVLTFGAGSRLTVL.

CDR3 sequence: CASSLVGAPEAFF. As DNA, the CDR3 is TGTGCCAGCAGCTTGGTAGGGGCTCCTGAAGCTTTCTTT. V gene TRBV7-9 combines with J gene TRBJ1-1, with a weak D call TRBD1 (5 bases). Looked up from germline, CDR1 is SEHNR and CDR2 is FQNEAQ (reference sequence). The CDR3 totals 13 residues. Trimming took 3 bases from V and 6 from J, leaving 11 bases between them.